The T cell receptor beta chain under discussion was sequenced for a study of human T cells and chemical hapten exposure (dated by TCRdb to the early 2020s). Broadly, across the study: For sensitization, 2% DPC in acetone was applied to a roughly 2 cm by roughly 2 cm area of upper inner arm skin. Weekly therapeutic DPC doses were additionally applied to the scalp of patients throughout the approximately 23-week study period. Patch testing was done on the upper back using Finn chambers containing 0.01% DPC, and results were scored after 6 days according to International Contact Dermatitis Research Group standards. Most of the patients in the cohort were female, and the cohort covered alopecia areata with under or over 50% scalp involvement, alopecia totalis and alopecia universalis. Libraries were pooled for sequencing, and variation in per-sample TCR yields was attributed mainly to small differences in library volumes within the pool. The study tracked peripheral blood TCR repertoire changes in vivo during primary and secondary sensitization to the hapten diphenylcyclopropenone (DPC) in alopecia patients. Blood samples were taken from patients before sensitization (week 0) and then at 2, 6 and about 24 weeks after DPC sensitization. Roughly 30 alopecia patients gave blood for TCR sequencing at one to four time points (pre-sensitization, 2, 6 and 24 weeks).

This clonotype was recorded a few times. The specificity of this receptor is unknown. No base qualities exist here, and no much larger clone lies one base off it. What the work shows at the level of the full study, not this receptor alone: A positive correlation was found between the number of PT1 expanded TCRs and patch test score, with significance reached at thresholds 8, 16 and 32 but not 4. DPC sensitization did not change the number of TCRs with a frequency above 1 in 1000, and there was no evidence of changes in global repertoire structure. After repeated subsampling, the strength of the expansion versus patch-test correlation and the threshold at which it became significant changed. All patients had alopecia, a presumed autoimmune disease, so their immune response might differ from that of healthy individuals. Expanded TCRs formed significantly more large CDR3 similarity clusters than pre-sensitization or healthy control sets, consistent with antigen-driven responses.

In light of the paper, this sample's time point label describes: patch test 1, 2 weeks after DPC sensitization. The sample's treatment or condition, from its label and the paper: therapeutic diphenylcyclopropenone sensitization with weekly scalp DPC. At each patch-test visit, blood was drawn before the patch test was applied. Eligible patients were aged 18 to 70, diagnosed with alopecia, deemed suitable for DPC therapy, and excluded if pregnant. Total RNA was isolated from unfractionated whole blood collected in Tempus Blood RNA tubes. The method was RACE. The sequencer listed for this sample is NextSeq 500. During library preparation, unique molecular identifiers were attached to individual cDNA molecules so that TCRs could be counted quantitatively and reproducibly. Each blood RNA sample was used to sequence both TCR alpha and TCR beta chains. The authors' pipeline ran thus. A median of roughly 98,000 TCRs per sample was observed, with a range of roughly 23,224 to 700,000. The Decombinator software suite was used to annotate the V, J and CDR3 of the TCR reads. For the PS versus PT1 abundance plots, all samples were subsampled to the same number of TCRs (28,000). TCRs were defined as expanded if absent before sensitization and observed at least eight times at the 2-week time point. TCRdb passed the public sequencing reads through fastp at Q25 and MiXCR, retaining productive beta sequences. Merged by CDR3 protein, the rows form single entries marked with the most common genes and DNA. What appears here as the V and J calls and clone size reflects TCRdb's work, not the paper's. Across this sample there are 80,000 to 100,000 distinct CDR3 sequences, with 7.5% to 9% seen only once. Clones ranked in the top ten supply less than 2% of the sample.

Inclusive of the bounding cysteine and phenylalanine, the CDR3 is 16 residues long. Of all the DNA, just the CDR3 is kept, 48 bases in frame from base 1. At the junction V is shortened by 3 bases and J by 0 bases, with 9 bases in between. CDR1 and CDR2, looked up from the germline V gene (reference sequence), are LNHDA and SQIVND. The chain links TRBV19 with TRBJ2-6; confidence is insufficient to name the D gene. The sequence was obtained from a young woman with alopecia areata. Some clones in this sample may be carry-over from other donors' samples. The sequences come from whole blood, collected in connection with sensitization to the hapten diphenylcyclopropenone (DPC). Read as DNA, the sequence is TGTGCCAGTAGTATGAGCAGCATCTCTGGGGCCAACGTCCTGACTTTC. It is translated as CASSMSSISGANVLTF.